The 20 T cell receptor beta chains reported below all come from one sample, sequenced in a study of shared clonotypes between healthy human individuals. The assay was immunoSEQ multiplex PCR, and TCRdb's table has in-frame clones only and misses some. The table includes 2 million to 2.5 million clones, 90% to 97% detected once. Sequencing was performed on naive CD4+ T cells sorted from blood. Subset: CD45RA+ positively selected. The source of these receptors is a man younger than 35 in good health.

This chain connects TRBV30 to TRBJ1-1; D gene unclear. Germline V gene lookup returns CDR1 GTSNPN and CDR2 SVGIG (reference sequence). This CDR3 is built from 11 residues. As DNA, the CDR3 is TGTGCGGGAGGCGGGAACACTGAAGCTTTCTTT. Translated, it gives CAGGGNTEAFF.

With respect to this clone: Other DNA sequences in the same sample also yield this CDR3. This chain links TRBV6-1 with TRBJ1-1; the D gene is possibly TRBD1 (6 bases). The V gene lost 3 bases and the J gene lost 2 bases, with 10 bases spanning the gap. CDR3 size: 14 residues. The germline V gene encodes CDR1 MNHNS and CDR2 SASEGT. In DNA, the CDR3 is TGTGCCAGCAGTGAGGGGGGGCGTAACACTGAAGCTTTCTTT. Protein: CASSEGGRNTEAFF.

The V call is TRBV18, the J call TRBJ1-2; D is uncertain. The CDR3 runs 14 residues. Germline V CDR1 and CDR2: KGHSH, LQKENI. Between the trimmed V and J ends, which lost 2 bases and 2 bases, there was a span of 9 bases. The CDR3 DNA is TGTGCCAGCTCACCAAAAGGGCAGAACTATGGCTACACCTTC. It is translated as CASSPKGQNYGYTF.

J is TRBJ2-7 and V is TRBV13; 7 bases match TRBD2. The V and J ends lost 5 bases and 0 bases, in that order; junction bases with no gene match: 10. The CDR3 is made up of 16 amino acids. CDR1 and CDR2 (germline): PRHDT, FYEKMQ (reference sequence). DNA of the CDR3: TGTGCCAGCAGCCCTACTTCTAGCGGATACTCCTACGAGCAGTACTTC. It specifies CASSPTSSGYSYEQYF.

The chain carries TRBV30 and TRBJ2-5; 9 bases are a match to TRBD1. The V gene end was trimmed by 5 bases and the J gene end by 3 bases; junction bases not matched to a gene: 7. The CDR3 loop spans 14 amino acids. Germline V CDR1 and CDR2: GTSNPN, SVGIG (reference sequence). The CDR3 coding sequence is TGTGCCTGGGCTACGGGACAGGGTAAAGAGACCCAGTACTTC. Protein product: CAWATGQGKETQYF.

V is TRBV4-1 and J is TRBJ1-2, with 8 positions matching TRBD1. Losses at the gene ends were 0 bases for V and 8 bases for J; bases not matched to a gene: 11. There are 16 residues in the CDR3. CDR1 and CDR2 (germline): MGHRA, YSYEKL. CDR3 bases: TGCGCCAGCAGCCAAGAATTGGGGACAGGAGATTTAGGCTACACCTTC. As protein: CASSQELGTGDLGYTF.

This clone was seen a single time. The chain recombines TRBV6-1 with TRBJ2-2, with TRBD1 matching over 8 bases. This CDR3 region has 15 residues. V trimming: 5 bases; J trimming: 7 bases; junction bases outside the gene matches: 9. The germline V gene has CDR1 MNHNS and CDR2 SASEGT. The CDR3 loop is CASSITRGQGGELFF. CDR3 in DNA: TGTGCCAGCAGTATCACCAGGGGGCAAGGCGGGGAGCTGTTTTTT.

Concerning this clone itself: Different DNA sequences within this sample yield the same CDR3. V usage is TRBV5-1 and J usage is TRBJ2-7; 7 positions agree with TRBD1. The germline V gene encodes CDR1 SGHRS and CDR2 YFSETQ. The CDR3 covers 14 residues. The junction had 4 bases not matched to a gene; V was cut back by 0 bases and J by 4 bases. The CDR3 DNA follows: TGCGCCAGCAGCTTGGAACAGGGGCCATACGAGCAGTACTTC. Residues: CASSLEQGPYEQYF.

The CDR3 DNA is TGTGCCAGCAGTGTTTTACAGGAGGGGAGCTATGGCTACACCTTC. Protein product: CASSVLQEGSYGYTF. This chain joins TRBV2 and TRBJ1-2, with a possible D match to TRBD1 (5 bases). This CDR3 region has 15 residues. Germline V lookup: CDR1 SNHLY, CDR2 FYNNEI. V was trimmed by 4 bases and J by 4 bases, leaving 16 bases between them.

The J gene is TRBJ2-5, the V gene TRBV11-2, with 7 bases lining up with TRBD1. This CDR3 contains 15 residues. Germline CDR1 reads SGHAT; CDR2 reads FQNNGV. The junction had 12 bases not matched to a gene; V was cut back by 6 bases and J by 5 bases. The CDR3 region has the DNA TGTGCCAGCAGTCATGACCGGACAGGAGCTGAGACCCAGTACTTC. Translating gives CASSHDRTGAETQYF.

The V gene is TRBV27, the J gene TRBJ1-1; no definite D call. The V gene's germline CDR1 is MNHEY and CDR2 SMNVEV (reference sequence). Trimming shortened V by 1 base and J by 5 bases, and 11 bases separated the two germline ends. This CDR3 is 14 amino acids long. The CDR3 DNA reads TGTGCCAGCAGTTTATGGGTTGGCGGGACTGAAGCTTTCTTT. This gives the protein CASSLWVGGTEAFF.

The chain has TRBV19 and TRBJ2-1; tentative D call: TRBD2 (6 bases). Germline loops: CDR1 LNHDA, CDR2 SQIVND (reference sequence). The CDR3 extends over 16 amino acids. The V end was cut by 4 bases, the J end by 6 bases, with 19 bases between. CDR3 in amino acids: CASSKGGRDGGNEQFF. CDR3 DNA sequence: TGTGCCAGTAGTAAGGGAGGCCGGGATGGCGGCAATGAGCAGTTCTTC.

The chain employs TRBV2 and TRBJ2-2; D gene unclear. Germline V CDR1 and CDR2: SNHLY, FYNNEI. V was clipped by 6 bases and J by 5 bases, with 4 bases between them. This CDR3 is built from 11 residues. CDR3 protein: CASRMTGELFF. Written as DNA, the CDR3 is TGTGCCAGCAGAATGACCGGGGAGCTGTTTTTT.

The V gene is TRBV7-2, the J gene TRBJ1-2; TRBD1 aligns across 7 bases. CDR1 and CDR2 from the germline V gene are SGHTA and FQGNSA. The CDR3 consists of 13 residues. Unmatched junction bases numbered 5, after V lost 2 bases and J lost 8 bases. CDR3 coding DNA: TGTGCCAGCAGCTTACCGACAGGGCAGGGCTACACCTTC. It encodes CASSLPTGQGYTF.

The chain has TRBV5-1 and TRBJ2-2; the D is unclear. This CDR3 is 14 amino acids long. V was shortened by 4 bases and J by 1 base, with 8 bases between the two germline ends. Germline V gives CDR1 SGHRS, CDR2 YFSETQ. CDR3 sequence: CASSPHWNTGELFF. Here the CDR3 DNA reads TGCGCCAGCAGCCCTCACTGGAACACCGGGGAGCTGTTTTTT.

Worth noting for this clone: The sample contains more than one DNA sequence encoding this CDR3. This chain uses TRBV5-4 with TRBJ2-5, with D unclear. This CDR3 spans 13 amino acids. The V end was cut by 1 base, the J end by 5 bases, with 9 bases between. CDR1 SGHNT and CDR2 YYREEE come from the germline V gene (reference sequence). The CDR3 here is CASSLPSGETQYF. CDR3 bases: TGTGCCAGCAGCTTGCCTTCTGGGGAGACCCAGTACTTC.

Comment on this clone: The sample has other DNA sequences that encode this CDR3 too. V gene TRBV5-1 combines with J gene TRBJ2-6; no definite D call. Germline-derived CDR1 and CDR2 are SGHRS and YFSETQ. CDR3 size: 15 residues. Trimming pared 1 base from V and 1 base from J, leaving 6 bases between. This CDR3 reads CASSLTASGANVLTF. The CDR3 DNA sequence: TGCGCCAGCAGCTTGACGGCGTCTGGGGCCAACGTCCTGACTTTC. Full variable domain (rest looked up from reference TRBV5-1 and TRBJ2-6): KAGVTQTPRYLIKTRGQQVTLSCSPISGHRSVSWYQQTPGQGLQFLFEYFSETQRNKGNFPGRFSGRQFSNSRSEMNVSTLELGDSALYLCASSLTASGANVLTFGAGSRLTVL.

CDR3 in amino acids: CASSTSRGWNPYEQYF. CDR3 nucleotides: TGTGCCAGTAGTACTTCCAGGGGATGGAATCCCTACGAGCAGTACTTC. This sequence joins TRBV19 and TRBJ2-7; a weak D match, TRBD1 (6 bases). The V gene's germline CDR1 is LNHDA and CDR2 SQIVND (reference sequence). Trimming took off 4 bases at V and 2 bases at J, with 18 bases between the two ends. The CDR3 contains 16 residues.

This clone is a singleton in its sample. The chain uses TRBV19 and TRBJ1-3; 9 nucleotides match TRBD1. In germline, CDR1 is LNHDA, CDR2 SQIVND (reference sequence). V gave up 7 bases and J gave up 5 bases; unmatched junction bases: 6. The CDR3 sequence is 14 residues long. Written as DNA, the CDR3 is TGTGCCAGTACCCCCGGGACAGGGAGAAACACCATATATTTT. Translated: CASTPGTGRNTIYF.

The rearrangement links TRBV7-6 to TRBJ2-7, with D possibly called TRBD1 or TRBD2 (5 bases each). This CDR3 comprises 14 residues. V shed 3 bases and J shed 5 bases, with 14 bases lying between them. The germline CDR1 and CDR2 sequences are SGHVS and FNYEAQ. CDR3 DNA sequence: TGTGCCAGCAGCTTTGCGTCGGGGACCCACGAGCAGTACTTC. This translates into CASSFASGTHEQYF.